Listed here are 19 T cell receptor beta chains from one sample, sequenced in a study of CD8+ T cells in alopecia areata. As for treatment: oral pan-JAK inhibitor, 5-10 mg twice daily. Extracted RNA was reverse transcribed, and the resulting cDNA served as sequencing template. The protocol was immunoSEQ multiplex PCR, while the TCRdb copy is restricted to in-frame clones and leaves out a portion. Of about 64,000 clones detected, 46% appear once; the ten largest clones hold approximately 20%. The starting material was CD8+ T cells sorted from blood, obtained at roughly week 36, from a patient treated with tofacitinib. Receptor source: a human donor with alopecia areata.

The V call is TRBV30, the J call TRBJ2-7; no reliable D call. The V end was cut by 1 base, the J end by 3 bases, with 10 bases between. This CDR3 spans 13 amino acids. The germline CDR1 and CDR2 sequences are GTSNPN and SVGIG (reference sequence). CDR3 coding DNA: TGTGCCTGGAGTGCAGGTGTAAGCTACGAGCAGTACTTC. Translated, it gives CAWSAGVSYEQYF.

The V call is TRBV7-2, the J call TRBJ2-3, with D perhaps given as TRBD1 or TRBD2 (5 bases each). Looked up from germline, CDR1 is SGHTA and CDR2 is FQGNSA. V gave up 5 bases and J gave up 3 bases, with 12 bases separating them. This CDR3 is 14 amino acids long. As DNA, the CDR3 is TGTGCCAGCAGCATGAGGGACGGAACAGATACGCAGTATTTT. It is translated as CASSMRDGTDTQYF. The complete variable domain, with remaining parts taken from reference TRBV7-2 and TRBJ2-3, reads GAGVSQSPSNKVTEKGKDVELRCDPISGHTALYWYRQSLGQGLEFLIYFQGNSAPDKSGLPSDRFSAERTGGSVSTLTIQRTQQEDSAVYLCASSMRDGTDTQYFGPGTRLTVL.

The chain uses TRBV9 and TRBJ2-1, with D possibly being TRBD1 (5 bases). Germline assignment: CDR1 SGDLS and CDR2 YYNGEE. With 6 bases removed from V and 4 bases from J, the gap between germline ends came to 11 bases. The CDR3 extends over 13 amino acids. The CDR3 bases are TGTGCCAGCAATGGACAACTGTACAATGAGCAGTTCTTC. It encodes CASNGQLYNEQFF.

The chain carries TRBV5-4 and TRBJ2-3; TRBD2 aligns across 14 bases. V gave up 4 bases and J gave up 4 bases; unmatched junction bases: 14. Germline V gene lookup returns CDR1 SGHNT and CDR2 YYREEE (reference sequence). CDR3 length: 19 residues. CDR3: CASSLGLAGEGLRADTQYF. Here the CDR3 DNA reads TGTGCCAGCAGCCTGGGACTAGCGGGAGAGGGATTAAGGGCAGATACGCAGTATTTT.

The rearrangement uses TRBV20-1 and TRBJ1-5; possible D gene TRBD1, 5 bases. The length of the CDR3 is 11 residues. Germline V lookup: CDR1 DFQATT, CDR2 SNEGSKA (reference sequence). Trimming removed 5 bases at V and 14 bases at J, with 16 bases between. The CDR3 protein is CSALDTSMEHF. The CDR3 DNA follows: TGCAGTGCTTTGGACACCTCAATGGAGCATTTT.

The J gene is TRBJ2-5, the V gene TRBV27, with 16 positions matching TRBD2. There are 18 residues in the CDR3. The J segment lost 4 bases and the V segment lost 3 bases, leaving 8 bases of the junction unmatched. Germline V gene lookup returns CDR1 MNHEY and CDR2 SMNVEV (reference sequence). The CDR3: CASSFGTSGRGRGETQYF. The CDR3 DNA follows: TGTGCCAGCAGTTTCGGGACTAGCGGGAGGGGAAGAGGAGAGACCCAGTACTTC.

This clone was seen a single time. The V call is TRBV27, the J call TRBJ2-2; 10 bases are a match to TRBD2. CDR3 size: 16 residues. Germline CDR1 and CDR2: MNHEY and SMNVEV (reference sequence). V shed 3 bases, J shed 5 bases, and the junction held 6 bases outside the gene matches. Written as DNA, the CDR3 is TGTGCCAGCAGTTTCGGTTTAGCGGGAGGTACCGGGGAGCTGTTTTTT. Translated, it gives CASSFGLAGGTGELFF.

The gene calls are TRBV27 and TRBJ1-5; perhaps TRBD1 as D (6 bases). The CDR3 has 14 residues. Trimming cost V 7 bases and J 2 bases, with 12 bases left between them. Germline values: CDR1 MNHEY, CDR2 SMNVEV (reference sequence). CDR3 coding DNA: TGTGCCAGCAACAGGGCTGAGGGCAATCAGCCCCAGCATTTT. Its translation is CASNRAEGNQPQHF.

This clone was seen a handful of times. This chain connects TRBV25-1 to TRBJ2-7; D remains ambiguous. The CDR3 length is 13 residues. Trimming removed 3 bases from V and 6 bases from J, with 12 bases in between. Looked up from germline, CDR1 is MGHDK and CDR2 is SYGVNS. CDR3 bases: TGTGCCAGCAGTGACGTAGGTGGGTCCGAGCAGTACTTC. Protein sequence: CASSDVGGSEQYF.

The gene calls are TRBV29-1 and TRBJ2-1; D might be TRBD1 or TRBD2, each matching 5 bases. CDR1 and CDR2 (germline): SQVTM, ANQGSEA. The length of the CDR3 is 15 residues. V was trimmed by 3 bases and J by 1 base, leaving 13 bases between them. CDR3 loop: CSVDDGAFSYNEQFF. As DNA, the CDR3 is TGCAGCGTTGACGACGGGGCCTTTTCCTACAATGAGCAGTTCTTC.

The J gene is TRBJ2-5, the V gene TRBV30; D is perhaps TRBD1 (6 bases). The length of the CDR3 is 15 residues. Germline CDR1 and CDR2: GTSNPN and SVGIG (reference sequence). V lost 3 bases, J lost 1 base, and 15 bases lay in between. The CDR3 DNA is TGTGCCTGGAGCAGTAAGGGACACAGCCAAGAGACCCAGTACTTC. Residues: CAWSSKGHSQETQYF.

This clone was detected a few times. V gene TRBV29-1 combines with J gene TRBJ2-1; no clear D. V was shortened by 3 bases and J by 0 bases, with 9 bases between the two germline ends. The CDR3 covers 14 residues. Germline V gene lookup returns CDR1 SQVTM and CDR2 ANQGSEA. CDR3 protein: CSVDRVSSYNEQFF. The CDR3 DNA follows: TGCAGCGTTGATAGAGTAAGCTCCTACAATGAGCAGTTCTTC.

This clone has only a few counts. The chain employs TRBV30 and TRBJ2-1; tentatively, D is TRBD1 or TRBD2 (5 bases each). This CDR3 contains 13 residues. From germline, CDR1 is GTSNPN and CDR2 SVGIG (reference sequence). Between the trimmed V and J ends, which lost 2 bases and 2 bases, there was a span of 7 bases. The CDR3 loop reads CAWSMGAYNEQFF. CDR3 bases: TGTGCCTGGAGTATGGGGGCCTACAATGAGCAGTTCTTC. Combining the CDR3 with reference TRBV30 and TRBJ2-1 gives the whole variable domain SQTIHQWPATLVQPVGSPLSLECTVEGTSNPNLYWYRQAAGRGLQLLFYSVGIGQISSEVPQNLSASRPQDRQFILSSKKLLLSDSGFYLCAWSMGAYNEQFFGPGTRLTVL.

The rearrangement joins TRBV29-1 to TRBJ1-3, with D possibly TRBD1 on 6 matching bases. This CDR3 comprises 16 residues. V dropped 0 bases and J dropped 0 bases, with 12 bases sitting between them. Germline V gene lookup returns CDR1 SQVTM and CDR2 ANQGSEA. CDR3 in amino acids: CSVEDPGAFSGNTIYF. The CDR3 DNA reads TGCAGCGTTGAAGACCCAGGGGCCTTCTCTGGAAACACCATATATTTT.

This chain links TRBV5-1 with TRBJ1-1; 7 nucleotides line up with TRBD1. The CDR3 has 15 amino acids. The germline gives CDR1 SGHRS, CDR2 YFSETQ. The V segment lost 2 bases and the J segment 3 bases; nucleotides outside the gene matches: 7. Written as DNA, the CDR3 is TGCGCCAGCAGCTTCCGACAGGGAACGGACACTGAAGCTTTCTTT. Its translation: CASSFRQGTDTEAFF.

This clone has a single count. V and J are TRBV27 and TRBJ2-7; 7 bases match TRBD1. The CDR3 spans 13 residues. Germline CDR1 and CDR2: MNHEY and SMNVEV (reference sequence). V dropped 5 bases and J dropped 5; count of bases not matched to a gene: 6. DNA of the CDR3: TGTGCCAGCAGTGTGACAGGGTGGAACGAGCAGTACTTC. This sequence encodes CASSVTGWNEQYF.

This chain joins TRBV27 and TRBJ2-7, with 8 bases matching TRBD2. Germline V gene data show CDR1 as MNHEY and CDR2 as SMNVEV (reference sequence). V trimming: 7 bases; J trimming: 2 bases; junction bases outside the gene matches: 13. The CDR3 covers 16 residues. CDR3 in amino acids: CASTPGGSGLAYEQYF. DNA for the CDR3: TGTGCCAGCACCCCGGGAGGTTCGGGACTAGCCTACGAGCAGTACTTC.

The V call is TRBV9, the J call TRBJ1-1, with 8 bases that match TRBD1. Losses at the gene ends were 6 bases for V and 1 base for J; bases not matched to a gene: 11. Germline CDR1 SGDLS, CDR2 YYNGEE. The CDR3 sequence is 16 residues long. CDR3 nucleotides: TGTGCCAGCACCCTACAGTCGGGACAGGCGAACACTGAAGCTTTCTTT. Translated, it gives CASTLQSGQANTEAFF.

This chain uses TRBV29-1 with TRBJ2-3, with D maybe TRBD1 (6 bases). V lost 6 bases and J lost 0, with 13 bases in between. Germline V lookup: CDR1 SQVTM, CDR2 ANQGSEA. This CDR3 region has 14 residues. The DNA of the CDR3 is TGCAGCGTCGAAACAGGGCAGAGCACAGATACGCAGTATTTT. It translates to CSVETGQSTDTQYF.